This T cell receptor (beta chain) was identified during a study of T cells after yellow fever vaccination. General observations from the study: Abundant clonotypes from the bulk population could get into FACS-sorted repertoires as contaminants.

Ten or more counts support this clonotype. Its antigen is not known. TCRdb passed the 5' RACE reads through MiXCR, listing each CDR3 protein once. The sample consists of around 340,000 distinct CDR3 sequences, roughly 8.7% of them appearing once. Trimming stripped 7 bases from V and 0 bases from J, with 16 bases between. Germline V gives CDR1 MGHRA, CDR2 YSYEKL. The CDR3 extends over 16 amino acids. The specimen comprised PBMCs, sampled on the day of the first yellow fever vaccination. V gene TRBV4-1 combines with J gene TRBJ2-1; D possibly corresponds to TRBD1 (5 bases). The sequence came from a man aged 18 to 29 who received the YFV17D yellow fever vaccine. CDR3 protein: CASKPGLGFSYNEQFF. In DNA form, the CDR3 reads TGCGCCAGCAAGCCAGGGCTGGGGTTCTCCTACAATGAGCAGTTCTTC.